The 14 T cell receptor beta chains below come from one sample, sequenced in a study of T cell responses to AZD1222 COVID-19 vaccine. Produced via immunoSEQ multiplex PCR; TCRdb's table is partial and in-frame only. The data contain about 150,000 clones, roughly 94% of them singletons. The specimen comprised peripheral blood, sampled on day 0 of AZD1222 vaccination. The source is an adult in good health.

The genes are TRBV18 and TRBJ2-2, with unresolved D. Germline V gene lookup returns CDR1 KGHSH and CDR2 LQKENI. V lost 1 base, J lost 3 bases, and 9 bases lay in between. The CDR3 loop spans 15 amino acids. The DNA for the CDR3 is TGTGCCAGCTCACCACAGGTAGTCGACACCGGGGAGCTGTTTTTT. Its translation is CASSPQVVDTGELFF.

V usage is TRBV6-2 or TRBV6-3 and J usage is TRBJ1-5, with TRBD1 identical over 7 bases. V was clipped by 5 bases and J by 13 bases; unmatched bases: 8. The CDR3 is 12 amino acids. Germline values: CDR1 MNHEY, CDR2 SVGEGT. This CDR3 is CASSRGDSLQHF. CDR3 coding DNA: TGTGCCAGCAGTCGCGGGGACAGTTTACAGCATTTT.

V and J are TRBV5-8 and TRBJ1-2, with 7 bases fitting TRBD1. V shed 0 bases, J shed 3 bases, and the junction held 2 bases outside the gene matches. Germline V gene sequence: CDR1 SGHTS, CDR2 YDEGEE. The CDR3 length is 14 residues. The CDR3 DNA sequence: TGTGCCAGCAGCTTGGTAGGGGGCGACTATGGCTACACCTTC. This codes for CASSLVGGDYGYTF. Together with reference TRBV5-8 and TRBJ1-2, the CDR3 gives the full variable domain: EAGVTQSPTHLIKTRGQQATLRCSPISGHTSVYWYQQALGLGLQFLLWYDEGEERNRGNFPPRFSGRQFPNYSSELNVNALELEDSALYLCASSLVGGDYGYTFGSGTRLTVV.

The chain couples TRBV3-1 (or the pseudogene TRBV3-2) to TRBJ1-6; D perhaps matches TRBD1 (5 bases). The CDR3 length is 15 residues. CDR1 and CDR2 (germline): LGHDT, YNNKEL (reference sequence). V was cut by 2 bases and J by 12 bases, with 17 bases left in between. In nucleotides, the CDR3 is TGTGCCAGCAGCCAAACCACTGGGACGGAAAAACCCCTCCACTTT. It codes for CASSQTTGTEKPLHF.

The rearrangement joins TRBV6-4 to TRBJ1-2, with D hard to call. V was trimmed by 0 bases and J by 4 bases, leaving 15 bases between them. The CDR3 is made up of 16 amino acids. Germline assignment: CDR1 MRHNA and CDR2 SNTAGT. The CDR3 region is CASSDSRGSVGYGYTF. CDR3 DNA: TGTGCCAGCAGTGACTCGCGGGGATCCGTGGGCTATGGCTACACCTTC.

As for this clone: The same CDR3 arises from other DNA sequences in this sample as well. The rearrangement uses TRBV18 and TRBJ2-2; D gene unclear. The CDR3 runs to 13 residues. Germline V CDR1 and CDR2: KGHSH, LQKENI. Between the trimmed V and J ends, which lost 1 base and 5 bases, there was a span of 5 bases. This chain's CDR3 is CASSPLETGELFF. CDR3 DNA: TGTGCCAGCTCACCACTAGAAACCGGGGAGCTGTTTTTT. Looking up the rest from reference TRBV18 and TRBJ2-2 gives the full variable domain: NAGVMQNPRHLVRRRGQEARLRCSPMKGHSHVYWYRQLPEEGLKFMVYLQKENIIDESGMPKERFSAEFPKEGPSILRIQQVVRGDSAAYFCASSPLETGELFFGEGSRLTVL.

This sequence joins TRBV27 and TRBJ1-1; TRBD1 might be the D (5 bases). In germline, CDR1 is MNHEY, CDR2 SMNVEV (reference sequence). This CDR3 is 13 amino acids long. V gave up 3 bases and J gave up 7 bases, with 12 bases separating them. The CDR3 sequence: CASSLGRTLEAFF. DNA for the CDR3: TGTGCCAGCAGTTTGGGGCGGACCCTTGAAGCTTTCTTT.

J is TRBJ1-2 and V is TRBV21-1. TRBV21-1 is a known pseudogene. This CDR3 contains 14 residues. The CDR3 sequence is CASSSYVHQKGYTF. CDR3 DNA: TGTGCCAGCAGTTCTTACGTGCACCAAAAAGGCTACACCTTC.

The rearrangement joins TRBV7-9 to TRBJ1-6; D is ambiguous. The germline V gene encodes CDR1 SEHNR and CDR2 FQNEAQ (reference sequence). The V end was cut by 5 bases, the J end by 0 bases, with 11 bases between. CDR3 size: 16 residues. The CDR3: CASSNTRSSYNSPLHF. The DNA for the CDR3 is TGTGCCAGCAGCAACACAAGGAGCTCCTATAATTCACCCCTCCACTTT.

This clone has a single count. The chain joins TRBV9 to TRBJ2-3, with no clear D. Between the trimmed V and J ends, which lost 1 base and 3 bases, there was a span of 9 bases. Germline CDR1 and CDR2: SGDLS and YYNGEE. The CDR3 is 14 amino acids. The CDR3 sequence: CASSVLKTTDTQYF. In nucleotides, the CDR3 is TGTGCCAGCAGCGTACTTAAGACTACAGATACGCAGTATTTT.

The chain recombines TRBV30 with TRBJ2-5; TRBD2 matches at 7 bases. Looked up from germline, CDR1 is GTSNPN and CDR2 is SVGIG (reference sequence). CDR3 length equals 14 residues. Trimming took 0 bases from V and 1 from J; bases not matched to a gene: 2. CDR3 protein: CAWSVGRVQETQYF. CDR3 DNA: TGTGCCTGGAGTGTAGGGAGGGTCCAAGAGACCCAGTACTTC.

V and J are TRBV5-1 and TRBJ2-1, with TRBD2 matching 10 bases. Germline values: CDR1 SGHRS, CDR2 YFSETQ. The CDR3 has 15 amino acids. Trimming cost V 4 bases and J 4 bases; bases outside gene matches: 5. The CDR3 DNA reads TGCGCCAGCAGCGGGCCGACTAGCGGGTACAATGAGCAGTTCTTC. Protein: CASSGPTSGYNEQFF.

The chain couples TRBV29-1 to TRBJ1-2; D remains unclear. The CDR3 is 12 residues long. CDR1 is SQVTM, CDR2 ANQGSEA, per germline. V dropped 4 bases and J dropped 6 bases, with 12 bases sitting between them. The CDR3 spells CSVASRSDGYTF. Written as DNA, the CDR3 is TGCAGCGTTGCATCACGGAGCGATGGCTACACCTTC.

V gene TRBV5-4 combines with J gene TRBJ2-2; 7 bases align to TRBD1. This CDR3 is built from 15 residues. The trim removed 2 bases at V and 6 bases at J, leaving 7 bases unmatched. CDR1 is SGHNT, CDR2 YYREEE, per germline (reference sequence). The CDR3 DNA follows: TGTGCCAGCAGCTTTGCGACAGGGACGGCCGGGGAGCTGTTTTTT. It codes for CASSFATGTAGELFF.